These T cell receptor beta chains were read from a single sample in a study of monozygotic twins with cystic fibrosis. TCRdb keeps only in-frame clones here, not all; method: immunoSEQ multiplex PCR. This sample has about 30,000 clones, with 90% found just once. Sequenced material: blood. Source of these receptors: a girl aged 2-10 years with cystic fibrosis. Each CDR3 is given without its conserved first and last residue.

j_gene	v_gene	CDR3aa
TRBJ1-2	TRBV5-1	ASSLALPSANYGYT
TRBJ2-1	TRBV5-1	ASSLFLAGARNEQF
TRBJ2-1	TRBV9	ASSPPSLPYNEQF
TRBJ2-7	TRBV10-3	AISEVGLAELSYEQY
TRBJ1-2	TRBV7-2	ASSRRMGRNYGYT
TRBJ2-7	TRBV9	ASSVAGGQGPSYEQY
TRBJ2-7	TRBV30	AWSGARDYEQY
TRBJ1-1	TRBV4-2	ASSQDLQGARNTEAF
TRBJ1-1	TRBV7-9	ASSFQQGISEAF
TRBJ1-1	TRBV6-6	ASLPGGAMNTEAF
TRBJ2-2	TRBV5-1	ASSGTSGGNTGELF
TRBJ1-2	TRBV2	ASSQGFLNYGYT
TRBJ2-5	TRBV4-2	ASSGTTAGGQETQY
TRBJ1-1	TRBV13	ASSPFKLQNTEAF
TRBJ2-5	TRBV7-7	ASSPGTSGTQY
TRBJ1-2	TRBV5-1	ASSRTGGYGYT
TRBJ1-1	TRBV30	AWSVPRGGKLAEAF
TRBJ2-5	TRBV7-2	ASSPPMQETQY
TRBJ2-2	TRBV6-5	ASSYQGLITAELF
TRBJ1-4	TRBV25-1	ASSELGWSGEKLF
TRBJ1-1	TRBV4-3	ASSQIPAGANTEAF
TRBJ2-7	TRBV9	ASSFTPGGPRYEQY
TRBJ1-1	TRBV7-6	ASSPGTLNTEAF
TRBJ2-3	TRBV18	ASSLRTQADTQY
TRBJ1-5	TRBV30	AWSARDGYYQPQH
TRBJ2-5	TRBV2	ASRQISGGAGETQY
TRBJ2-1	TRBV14	ASSPKDVGLAGGGRYNEQF
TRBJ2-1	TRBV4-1	ASSPGTSGGQYYNEQF
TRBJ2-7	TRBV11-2	ASSLGIGGYEQY
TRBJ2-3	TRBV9	ASSFLADNTDTQY
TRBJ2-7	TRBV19	ASSPTQVAGSSYEQY
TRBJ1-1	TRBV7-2	ASSLGGQMNTEAF
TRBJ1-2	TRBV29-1	SVGEDYGYT
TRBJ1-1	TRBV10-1	ASSETGNTEAF
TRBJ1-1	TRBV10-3	AIRFSGGTEAF
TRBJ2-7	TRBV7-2	ASSKTGRDPIREQY
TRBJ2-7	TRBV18	ASSAQGNEQY
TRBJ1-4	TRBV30	AWSTEAGRNEKLF
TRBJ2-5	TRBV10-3	AISESGRAETQY